One sample yielded the 14 T cell receptor beta chains listed below, sequenced in a study of a mutant IDH1 vaccine in newly diagnosed glioma. The time point is: week 11, during vaccination. Vaccinated patients received 300 ug of mutant IDH1 20-mer peptide per dose, with topical imiquimod. The table came from immunoSEQ multiplex PCR; TCRdb's copy has only in-frame clones and leaves some out. Seen here are tens of thousands of clones, 80% observed once, and the top ten hold 5% to 6.5%. Their antigens are not known. This material consisted of PBMCs, taken from a glioma patient whose treatment included an IDH1 peptide vaccine. The receptor source for this set is a man in his forties or fifties with glioma.

The chain joins TRBV27 to TRBJ2-1; 13 bases are a match to TRBD2. Trimming removed 7 bases from V and 13 bases from J; junction bases left unmatched: 10. The germline CDR1 and CDR2 sequences are MNHEY and SMNVEV (reference sequence). The CDR3 is 14 residues long. The CDR3 is CASTTSGRARVQFF. The CDR3, as DNA: TGTGCCAGCACAACTAGCGGGAGGGCCCGGGTACAGTTCTTC.

V usage is TRBV29-1 and J usage is TRBJ2-3; tentative D call: TRBD1 (6 bases). The ends were cut back, 1 base at V and 2 bases at J, with 19 bases in the middle. The germline CDR1 and CDR2 sequences are SQVTM and ANQGSEA. CDR3 length: 17 amino acids. CDR3 amino acids: CSVEALSKGELTDTQYF. The CDR3 bases are TGCAGCGTTGAAGCCTTATCTAAGGGGGAGCTCACAGATACGCAGTATTTT.

V and J are TRBV19 and TRBJ1-1; D is ambiguous. V lost 7 bases, J lost 0 bases, and 6 bases lay in between. Per germline, CDR1 LNHDA and CDR2 SQIVND (reference sequence). The CDR3 totals 12 residues. The CDR3 here is CASNNVNTEAFF. As DNA, the CDR3 is TGTGCCAGTAATAATGTGAACACTGAAGCTTTCTTT. Based on the CDR3 plus reference TRBV19 and TRBJ1-1, the full variable domain is DGGITQSPKYLFRKEGQNVTLSCEQNLNHDAMYWYRQDPGQGLRLIYYSQIVNDFQKGDIAEGYSVSREKKESFPLTVTSAQKNPTAFYLCASNNVNTEAFFGQGTRLTVV.

There are a few counts of this clone. J is TRBJ1-1 and V is TRBV6-6; the D gene is possibly TRBD1 (6 bases). The CDR3 length is 14 residues. The germline CDR1 and CDR2 sequences are MNHNY and SVGAGI (reference sequence). V was clipped by 6 bases and J by 1 base, with 12 bases between them. Written as DNA, the CDR3 is TGTGCCAGCAGCATAGGGGGGGGGAACACTGAAGCTTTCTTT. Its protein is CASSIGGGNTEAFF.

The chain combines TRBV2 with TRBJ1-6; a weak D match, TRBD1 (6 bases). V was clipped by 1 base and J by 7 bases, with 11 bases between them. The germline V gene encodes CDR1 SNHLY and CDR2 FYNNEI. The CDR3 has 15 amino acids. This CDR3 reads CASSEEGRGNSPLHF. The CDR3 nucleotides read TGTGCCAGCAGTGAAGAGGGCAGGGGAAATTCACCCCTCCACTTT.

The gene calls are TRBV7-2 and TRBJ2-7; D not certain. Trimming stripped 2 bases from V and 0 bases from J, with 14 bases between. The CDR3 consists of 16 residues. In germline, CDR1 is SGHTA, CDR2 FQGNSA. CDR3: CASSLRAGAYSYEQYF. The CDR3 nucleotides are TGTGCCAGCAGCTTAAGGGCCGGAGCTTACTCCTACGAGCAGTACTTC.

The chain couples TRBV5-5 to TRBJ1-4, with D maybe TRBD1 (5 bases). The germline V gene encodes CDR1 SGHKS and CDR2 YYEKEE (reference sequence). This CDR3 region has 15 residues. Trimming left V 3 bases short and J 3 bases short, with 12 bases between. CDR3 nucleotide sequence: TGTGCCAGCAGCTCGTTCGGGGACTCTAATGAAAAACTGTTTTTT. Residues: CASSSFGDSNEKLFF.

The chain is built from TRBV5-6 and TRBJ2-3, with D possibly TRBD2 on 6 matching bases. The CDR3 extends over 15 amino acids. Trimming took 0 bases from V and 4 from J, leaving 12 bases between them. Germline values: CDR1 SGHDT, CDR2 YYEEEE. In DNA, the CDR3 is TGTGCCAGCAGCTTGGTACGGGCGGGGTCAGATACGCAGTATTTT. The encoded protein is CASSLVRAGSDTQYF.

The chain uses TRBV4-3 and TRBJ2-3, with 8 bases fitting TRBD2. Germline V gene lookup returns CDR1 LGHNA and CDR2 YSLEER. The CDR3 totals 15 residues. Trimming at V came to 4 bases and at J to 6 bases, leaving 9 bases not matched to a gene. CDR3 bases: TGCGCCAGCAGCCCCGGACGGGGGGGAACTGATACGCAGTATTTT. Its translation: CASSPGRGGTDTQYF.

The chain employs TRBV7-9 and TRBJ2-1; D uncertain. V shed 4 bases and J shed 8 bases, with 18 bases lying between them. The CDR3 is made up of 15 amino acids. The germline CDR1 and CDR2 sequences are SEHNR and FQNEAQ (reference sequence). As DNA, the CDR3 is TGTGCCAGCAGCTCACTAACGGCGTCAGACGATGAGCAGTTCTTC. Protein: CASSSLTASDDEQFF.

This clone was recorded once. This chain uses TRBV5-8 with TRBJ2-3; the match to TRBD1 covers 7 bases. Germline V gene data show CDR1 as SGHTS and CDR2 as YDEGEE. Trimming at V came to 2 bases and at J to 6 bases, leaving 6 bases not matched to a gene. The CDR3 has 14 amino acids. In DNA form, the CDR3 reads TGTGCCAGCAGCTTTAAGGGGGCCTGGGATACGCAGTATTTT. This encodes CASSFKGAWDTQYF.

CDR3 region: CASSSLEETQYF. The CDR3 coding sequence is TGCGCCAGCAGCTCCTTAGAAGAGACCCAGTACTTC. The chain combines TRBV5-1 with TRBJ2-5; the D is unclear. CDR1 SGHRS and CDR2 YFSETQ come from the germline V gene. This CDR3 is built from 12 residues. Trimming removed 3 bases at V and 3 bases at J, with 6 bases between.

This clone qualifies as medium-sized. J is TRBJ1-5 and V is TRBV19; 7 positions agree with TRBD1. V lost 4 bases to trimming and J lost 9 bases; unmatched junction nucleotides: 9. This CDR3 is 14 amino acids long. Germline CDR1 is LNHDA and CDR2 is SQIVND (reference sequence). The CDR3 coding sequence is TGTGCCAGTAGTACGAGACAGGGTGTACGGCCCCAGCATTTT. This encodes CASSTRQGVRPQHF.

CDR3 in amino acids: CASSQDLGGSYNEQFF. In nucleotides, the CDR3 is TGCGCCAGCAGCCAAGATCTCGGGGGGTCCTACAATGAGCAGTTCTTC. The chain combines TRBV4-3 with TRBJ2-1, with 7 bases matching TRBD2. J gave up 1 base and V 0 bases, and 3 bases lay outside the gene matches. CDR1 LGHNA and CDR2 YSLEER come from the germline V gene. This CDR3 spans 16 amino acids.